A single sample gave rise to the 10 T cell receptor beta chains below, sequenced in a study of blood T cell repertoires in COVID-19. Libraries were prepared by immunoSEQ multiplex PCR; TCRdb keeps only in-frame clonotypes and omits some of them. The sample comprises around 45,000 clones, approximately 89% of which are singletons, and about 17% rests with the top ten. The sequenced material came from peripheral blood. These receptors were obtained from a man aged 55 to 70 with active or convalescent COVID-19.

The chain uses TRBV4-1 and TRBJ1-4; D gene uncertain. The CDR3 has 15 amino acids. The V gene lost 6 bases and the J gene lost 0 bases, with 11 bases spanning the gap. Germline CDR1 and CDR2: MGHRA and YSYEKL. The CDR3 is CASRMVGATNEKLFF. The CDR3 region has the DNA TGCGCCAGCAGAATGGTGGGAGCAACTAATGAAAAACTGTTTTTT.

The rearrangement links TRBV5-1 to TRBJ2-1, with 9 bases matching TRBD2. CDR3 length: 16 amino acids. Germline V CDR1 and CDR2: SGHRS, YFSETQ. The ends lost 0 bases at V and 16 bases at J; junction bases unmatched: 17. CDR3 DNA: TGCGCCAGCAGCTTGGATGGTTTTAGCGGGGGACCCACCCCTTTCTTC. It encodes CASSLDGFSGGPTPFF.

V and J are TRBV15 and TRBJ1-6; D gene uncertain. This CDR3 is built from 14 residues. V was cut by 4 bases and J by 9 bases, with 13 bases left in between. Germline-derived CDR1 and CDR2 are LNHNV and YYDKDF (reference sequence). This chain's CDR3 is CATSKTGVSSPLHF. In DNA form, the CDR3 reads TGTGCCACCAGCAAAACTGGTGTGAGTTCACCCCTCCACTTT.

This chain links TRBV7-8 with TRBJ1-2, with 9 nucleotides matching TRBD1. CDR3 length: 16 residues. Germline CDR1 is SGHVS and CDR2 is FQNEAQ. V gave up 5 bases and J gave up 6 bases; unmatched junction bases: 13. The CDR3 sequence is CASSINWDRESDGYTF. CDR3 DNA: TGTGCCAGCAGCATAAACTGGGACAGGGAAAGCGATGGCTACACCTTC.

This clone was counted once. The J gene is TRBJ1-1, the V gene TRBV29-1, with D unresolved. CDR1 SQVTM and CDR2 ANQGSEA come from the germline V gene. The CDR3 sequence is 13 residues long. Trimming took 2 bases from V and 1 from J, leaving 8 bases between them. CDR3 nucleotides: TGCAGCGTTGAAAGTACAAGGAACACTGAAGCTTTCTTT. It yields the protein CSVESTRNTEAFF. The full variable domain, its missing parts supplied by reference TRBV29-1 and TRBJ1-1, is SAVISQKPSRDICQRGTSLTIQCQVDSQVTMMFWYRQQPGQSLTLIATANQGSEATYESGFVIDKFPISRPNLTFSTLTVSNMSPEDSSIYLCSVESTRNTEAFFGQGTRLTVV.

This chain uses TRBV3-1 (or the pseudogene TRBV3-2) with TRBJ2-3, with a weak D call TRBD1 (5 bases). Germline-derived CDR1 and CDR2 are LGHDT and YNNKEL (reference sequence). The CDR3 is 14 amino acids. V was pared by 4 bases and J by 1 base, with 9 bases between. The CDR3 here is CASSRRQRTDTQYF. CDR3 DNA: TGTGCCAGCAGCCGCCGACAGCGCACAGATACGCAGTATTTT.

The V and J genes are TRBV7-8 and TRBJ1-1, with D possibly TRBD1 on 5 matching bases. Trimming took off 4 bases at V and 10 bases at J, with 10 bases between the two ends. The CDR3 covers 11 residues. Germline lookup yields CDR1 SGHVS and CDR2 FQNEAQ. In nucleotides, the CDR3 is TGTGCCAGCAGCTGGGGACTCCTAGCTTTCTTT. Protein sequence: CASSWGLLAFF.

The V and J genes are TRBV28 and TRBJ1-5, with a possible D match to TRBD1 (5 bases). Germline V CDR1 and CDR2: MDHEN, SYDVKM. The length of the CDR3 is 15 residues. Trimming took off 2 bases at V and 6 bases at J, with 14 bases between the two ends. CDR3 nucleotides: TGTGCCAGCAGTTTAAGCGGGGCCGATAGTCAGCCCCAGCATTTT. This gives the protein CASSLSGADSQPQHF.

The chain carries TRBV18 and TRBJ1-5; 7 bases are a match to TRBD1. The CDR3 sequence is 14 residues long. In germline, CDR1 is KGHSH, CDR2 LQKENI. V trimming: 1 base; J trimming: 6 bases; junction bases outside the gene matches: 3. The CDR3 nucleotides are TGTGCCAGCTCACCACGACAGGGCGGTCAGCCCCAGCATTTT. It yields the protein CASSPRQGGQPQHF.

This sequence joins TRBV7-9 and TRBJ1-4, with D possibly TRBD1 on 6 matching bases. CDR1 SEHNR and CDR2 FQNEAQ come from the germline V gene (reference sequence). This CDR3 spans 18 amino acids. With 1 base removed from V and 0 bases from J, the gap between germline ends came to 15 bases. The CDR3 DNA is TGTGCCAGCAGCTTAGATATGCGGGGGGCCGCAACTAATGAAAAACTGTTTTTT. Translated: CASSLDMRGAATNEKLFF.